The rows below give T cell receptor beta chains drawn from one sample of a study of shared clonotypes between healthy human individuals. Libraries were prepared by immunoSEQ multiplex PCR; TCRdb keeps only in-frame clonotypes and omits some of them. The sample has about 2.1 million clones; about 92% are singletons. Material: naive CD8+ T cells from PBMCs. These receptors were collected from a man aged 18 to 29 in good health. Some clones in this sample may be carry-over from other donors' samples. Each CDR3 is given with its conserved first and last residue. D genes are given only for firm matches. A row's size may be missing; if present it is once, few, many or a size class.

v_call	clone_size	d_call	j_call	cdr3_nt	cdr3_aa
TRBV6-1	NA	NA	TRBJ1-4	TGTGCCAGCAGTGAAGCGGTCGGGCCAACTAATGAAAAACTGTTTTTT	CASSEAVGPTNEKLFF
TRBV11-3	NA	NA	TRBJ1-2	TGTGCCAGCAGGAGGACTTATAGTGGCTACACCTTC	CASRRTYSGYTF
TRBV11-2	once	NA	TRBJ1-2	TGTGCCAGCAGCTTAGCCCTACGGGAAGGCTATGGCTACACCTTC	CASSLALREGYGYTF
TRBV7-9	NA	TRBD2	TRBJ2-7	TGTGCCAGCAGCCCAAGCGGGAGCTCCTACGAGCAGTACTTC	CASSPSGSSYEQYF
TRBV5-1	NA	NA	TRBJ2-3	TGCGCCAGCAGCTTGGCGGCACAGGGAATTTCAGATACGCAGTATTTT	CASSLAAQGISDTQYF
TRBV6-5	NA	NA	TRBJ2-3	TGTGCCAGCAGTATTGGGGGCAGTCCTGCAGATACGCAGTATTTT	CASSIGGSPADTQYF
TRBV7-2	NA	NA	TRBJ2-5	TGTGCCAGCAGCTTAGCGCGCGGCGGAGTGAACGGGACCCAGTACTTC	CASSLARGGVNGTQYF
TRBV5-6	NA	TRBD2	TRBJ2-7	TGTGCCAGCAGCGATGGACTAGCGGCACCCTCCTACGAGCAGTACTTC	CASSDGLAAPSYEQYF
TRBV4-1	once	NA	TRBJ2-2	TGCGCCAGCAGCCAAGATATGGTTGCGCTGTTTTTT	CASSQDMVALFF
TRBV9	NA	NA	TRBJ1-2	TGTGCCAGCAGCGTAGCGACAGAGAACTATGGCTACACCTTC	CASSVATENYGYTF